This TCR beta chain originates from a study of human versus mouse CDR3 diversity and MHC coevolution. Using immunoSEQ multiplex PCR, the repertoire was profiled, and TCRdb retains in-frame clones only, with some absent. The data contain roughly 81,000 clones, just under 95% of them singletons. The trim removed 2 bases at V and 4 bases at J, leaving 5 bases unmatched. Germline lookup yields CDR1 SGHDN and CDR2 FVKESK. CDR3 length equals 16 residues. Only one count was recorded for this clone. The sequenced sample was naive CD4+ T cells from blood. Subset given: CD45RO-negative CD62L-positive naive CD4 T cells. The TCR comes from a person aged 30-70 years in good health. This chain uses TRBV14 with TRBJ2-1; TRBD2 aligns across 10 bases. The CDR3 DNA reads TGTGCCAGCAGCCAATGGAGCGGGGGGGGTTACAATGAGCAGTTCTTC. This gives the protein CASSQWSGGGYNEQFF.